Each of the 20 T cell receptor beta chains below was sequenced from the same sample in a study of T cell repertoires in cytomegalovirus infection. MiXCR was run by TCRdb on the reads, yielding one entry per CDR3 protein. The sample has around 900,000 distinct CDR3 sequences; around 31% are singletons. Antigens of these TCRs are unknown. The specimen was cultured CD8+ T cells from PBMCs, collected from culture after CMV antigen stimulation. These receptors all come from a human donor in good health (CMV status not recorded). Some clones in this sample may be carry-over from other donors' samples.

This clonotype was seen only a few times. The V call is TRBV9, the J call TRBJ2-3, with D unresolved. Trimming took 2 bases from V and 0 from J, leaving 10 bases between them. CDR3 size: 15 residues. Germline values: CDR1 SGDLS, CDR2 YYNGEE. The CDR3 here is CASSVKATSTDTQYF. As DNA, the CDR3 is TGTGCCAGCAGCGTCAAAGCGACTAGCACAGATACGCAGTATTTT.

The chain carries TRBV7-4 and TRBJ2-7, with D possibly TRBD2 on 5 matching bases. The length of the CDR3 is 14 residues. The germline CDR1 and CDR2 sequences are SGHVT and SQSDAQ. V lost 2 bases, J lost 5 bases, and 13 bases lay in between. CDR3 sequence reads: CASSLTAGDDEQYF. The CDR3 DNA follows: TGTGCCAGCAGCTTAACAGCCGGGGATGACGAGCAGTACTTC.

With respect to this clonotype: Its ends do not fully match the called genes, so a read error is possible. V is TRBV12-3 or TRBV12-4 and J is TRBJ1-2, with D uncertain. The CDR3 runs 12 residues. As DNA, the CDR3 is TGTGTCAGCAGTTACTCAATCCTGGGCTACACCTTC. It encodes CVSSYSILGYTF.

V gene TRBV15 combines with J gene TRBJ2-5; D perhaps matches TRBD1 (6 bases). The V end was cut by 3 bases, the J end by 1 base, with 15 bases between. This CDR3 contains 16 residues. Germline values: CDR1 LNHNV, CDR2 YYDKDF (reference sequence). CDR3 sequence: CATSSPLQGTQETQYF. The CDR3, as DNA: TGTGCCACCAGCAGTCCCCTCCAGGGGACCCAAGAGACCCAGTACTTC.

In this sample, this clonotype turned up once. The chain combines TRBV14 with TRBJ1-2; D perhaps matches TRBD1 (5 bases). The CDR3 runs to 17 residues. CDR1 and CDR2 (germline): SGHDN, FVKESK. Deletions cut 0 bases from V and 4 bases from J, with 18 bases between. The CDR3 DNA sequence: TGTGCCAGCAGCCAAGACCCGGAGAGGGGAAGAATCTATGGCTACACCTTC. This encodes CASSQDPERGRIYGYTF.

This clonotype was seen only once. Being one base from a much bigger clone, this may be a read error. J is TRBJ1-4 and V is TRBV7-8; a possible D gene is TRBD1 (5 bases). This CDR3 contains 15 residues. CDR1 SGHVS and CDR2 FQNEAQ come from the germline V gene. The CDR3 DNA reads TGTGCCAACAGCTTAGGGTCCCAGGGTTCCGAAAAACTGTTTTTT. As protein: CANSLGSQGSEKLFF.

V usage is TRBV12-5 and J usage is TRBJ1-1; a possible D gene is TRBD1 (5 bases). From germline, CDR1 is LGHNT and CDR2 FRNRAP. The CDR3 is 16 amino acids. Trimming left V 1 base short and J 0 bases short, with 12 bases between. CDR3 DNA: TGTGCTAGTGGTTTGGCAAAGGGGTTTCTGAACACTGAAGCTTTCTTT. Translation gives CASGLAKGFLNTEAFF.

V gene TRBV6-2 or TRBV6-3 combines with J gene TRBJ2-7, with TRBD1 matching over 9 bases. Germline CDR1 is MNHEY and CDR2 is SVGEGT. V trimming: 5 bases; J trimming: 5 bases; junction bases outside the gene matches: 10. The CDR3 covers 15 residues. CDR3 residues: CASSGVRDRVHEQYV. CDR3 DNA: TGTGCCAGCAGTGGCGTTCGGGACAGGGTTCACGAGCAGTACGTC.

In the case of this clonotype: The junction shows a germline mismatch at one end, possibly a read error. This chain links TRBV7-6 with TRBJ1-1; D gene ambiguous. There are 11 residues in the CDR3. CDR1 SGHVS and CDR2 FNYEAQ come from the germline V gene. In DNA, the CDR3 is TGTGCCAACAGCTTAGATAAAGGAGCTTTCTTT. Its protein is CANSLDKGAFF.

This chain uses TRBV6-1 with TRBJ2-3; unclear D gene. The V end was cut by 1 base, the J end by 2 bases, with 10 bases between. Germline-derived CDR1 and CDR2 are MNHNS and SASEGT. The CDR3 has 15 amino acids. This CDR3 is CASSEVSGFTDTQYF. The DNA for the CDR3 is TGTGCCAGCAGTGAAGTATCAGGATTCACAGATACGCAGTATTTT.

This clonotype has a handful of counts. V gene TRBV27 combines with J gene TRBJ1-5, with unresolved D. Germline V gene sequence: CDR1 MNHEY, CDR2 SMNVEV (reference sequence). The length of the CDR3 is 13 residues. V gave up 8 bases and J gave up 4 bases, with 12 bases separating them. CDR3 protein: CASAGLGNQPQHF. DNA for the CDR3: TGTGCCAGCGCCGGCCTTGGAAATCAGCCCCAGCATTTT.

CDR3 in amino acids: CASSRGGDGELFF. The CDR3 region has the DNA TGTGCCAGCAGCCGGGGGGGTGACGGGGAGCTGTTTTTT. The chain couples TRBV5-6 to TRBJ2-2; TRBD2 aligns across 8 bases. This CDR3 region has 13 residues. Germline assignment: CDR1 SGHDT and CDR2 YYEEEE. V dropped 4 bases and J dropped 7; count of bases not matched to a gene: 3.

This rearrangement joins TRBV28 to TRBJ1-5; 7 bases are shared with TRBD1. The germline V gene encodes CDR1 MDHEN and CDR2 SYDVKM. The ends lost 5 bases at V and 7 bases at J; junction bases unmatched: 8. The CDR3 contains 14 residues. Written as DNA, the CDR3 is TGTGCCAGCAGTACCCGACAGGGCCTCCAGCCCCAGCATTTT. Amino acids: CASSTRQGLQPQHF.

The V and J genes are TRBV20-1 and TRBJ2-5; a possible D gene is TRBD1 (5 bases). This CDR3 contains 12 residues. The germline gives CDR1 DFQATT, CDR2 SNEGSKA (reference sequence). V lost 2 bases to trimming and J lost 3 bases, with 7 bases between them. CDR3 DNA sequence: TGCAGTGCTAGATCGGACAAAGAGACCCAGTACTTC. This sequence encodes CSARSDKETQYF.

This clonotype was observed a handful of times. The gene calls are TRBV4-1 and TRBJ1-5; TRBD1 is a possible D gene (5 bases). Deletions cut 3 bases from V and 7 bases from J, with 16 bases between. From germline, CDR1 is MGHRA and CDR2 YSYEKL. The CDR3 contains 15 residues. In DNA form, the CDR3 reads TGCGCCAGCAGCCAGTTCCAGGGAACCGGCCAGCCCCAGCATTTT. Its translation: CASSQFQGTGQPQHF.

In regard to this clonotype: Germline and junction disagree at one end, which may indicate a read error. The V and J genes are TRBV19 and TRBJ1-2, with no clear D. CDR1 and CDR2 (germline): LNHDA, SQIVND (reference sequence). The CDR3 contains 15 residues. The CDR3, as DNA: TGTGCCAGTAGTATGGGCTTAGCCGATAACTATGGCTATACCTTC. Amino acid sequence: CASSMGLADNYGYTF.

CDR3 DNA sequence: TGTGCCATCATCGACAAGGGGGTGGATGGCTCTGGGGCCAACGTCCTGACTTTC. Protein product: CAIIDKGVDGSGANVLTF. The chain joins TRBV10-3 to TRBJ2-6, with D possibly TRBD1 on 6 matching bases. CDR1 ENHRY and CDR2 SYGVKD come from the germline V gene. The CDR3 covers 18 residues. The V and J ends lost 7 bases and 0 bases respectively, with 19 bases between them.

The rearrangement uses TRBV4-1 and TRBJ2-7; D possibly corresponds to TRBD1 (5 bases). This CDR3 comprises 13 residues. Germline-derived CDR1 and CDR2 are MGHRA and YSYEKL. Trimming pared 3 bases from V and 2 bases from J, leaving 8 bases between. CDR3 protein: CASSQQTAYEQYF. In nucleotides, the CDR3 is TGCGCCAGCAGCCAGCAGACAGCCTACGAGCAGTACTTC.

The chain uses TRBV12-3 or TRBV12-4 and TRBJ2-2; TRBD1 agrees at 9 bases. The CDR3 is 17 residues long. Trimming took 5 bases from V and 6 from J; bases not matched to a gene: 13. CDR3 nucleotides: TGTGCCAGCAGTACGGGACAGGGAGCGGTACGGCCCGGGGAGCTGTTTTTT. This gives the protein CASSTGQGAVRPGELFF.

The gene calls are TRBV27 and TRBJ2-7; TRBD1 agrees at 7 bases. CDR3 size: 16 residues. Unmatched junction bases numbered 13, after V lost 5 bases and J lost 3 bases. Germline values: CDR1 MNHEY, CDR2 SMNVEV (reference sequence). The CDR3 sequence: CASSPLGGSPNYEQYF. As DNA, the CDR3 is TGTGCCAGCAGTCCCTTAGGGGGCTCACCTAACTACGAGCAGTACTTC.